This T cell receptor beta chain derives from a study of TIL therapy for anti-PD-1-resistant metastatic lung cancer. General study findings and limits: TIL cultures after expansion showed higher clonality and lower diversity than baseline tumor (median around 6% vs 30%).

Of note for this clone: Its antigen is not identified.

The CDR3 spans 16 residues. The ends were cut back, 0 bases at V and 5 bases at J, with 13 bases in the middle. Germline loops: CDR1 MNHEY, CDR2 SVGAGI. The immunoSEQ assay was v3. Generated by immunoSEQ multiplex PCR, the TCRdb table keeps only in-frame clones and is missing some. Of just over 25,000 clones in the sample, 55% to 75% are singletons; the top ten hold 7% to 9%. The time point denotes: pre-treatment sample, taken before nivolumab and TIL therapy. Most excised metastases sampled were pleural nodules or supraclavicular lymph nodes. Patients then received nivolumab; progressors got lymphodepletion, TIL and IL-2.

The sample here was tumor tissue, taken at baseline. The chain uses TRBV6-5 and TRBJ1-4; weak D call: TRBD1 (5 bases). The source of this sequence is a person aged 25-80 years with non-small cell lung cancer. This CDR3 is CASSYSYNRRNEKLFF. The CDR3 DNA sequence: TGTGCCAGCAGTTACTCGTACAACAGGAGGAATGAAAAACTGTTTTTT.